This TCR beta chain was recorded in a study of blood T cells in healthy people across ages. This clonotype was found a few times. Germline CDR1 is DFQATT and CDR2 is SNEGSKA (reference sequence). V was clipped by 5 bases and J by 3 bases, with 17 bases between them. The CDR3 is 14 residues long. The use of a sample-barcoded 5' primer and a J-beta primer mix characterized a second PCR of roughly 7 to 11 cycles. Via MiXCR, TCRdb re-called the 5' RACE reads, giving one row per CDR3 protein. The sample includes approximately 780,000 distinct CDR3 sequences, about 26% of them seen just once. The same sample was also studied in work on T cells of mothers and their children.

The rearrangement uses TRBV20-1 and TRBJ2-7, with D tentatively TRBD1 (5 bases). Input material: blood. This TCR was sampled from a boy aged 5-17 years in good health. CDR3 DNA: TGCAGTGCTGCGAGGTTTGGGGCCCACTACGAGCAGTACTTC. It yields the protein CSAARFGAHYEQYF.